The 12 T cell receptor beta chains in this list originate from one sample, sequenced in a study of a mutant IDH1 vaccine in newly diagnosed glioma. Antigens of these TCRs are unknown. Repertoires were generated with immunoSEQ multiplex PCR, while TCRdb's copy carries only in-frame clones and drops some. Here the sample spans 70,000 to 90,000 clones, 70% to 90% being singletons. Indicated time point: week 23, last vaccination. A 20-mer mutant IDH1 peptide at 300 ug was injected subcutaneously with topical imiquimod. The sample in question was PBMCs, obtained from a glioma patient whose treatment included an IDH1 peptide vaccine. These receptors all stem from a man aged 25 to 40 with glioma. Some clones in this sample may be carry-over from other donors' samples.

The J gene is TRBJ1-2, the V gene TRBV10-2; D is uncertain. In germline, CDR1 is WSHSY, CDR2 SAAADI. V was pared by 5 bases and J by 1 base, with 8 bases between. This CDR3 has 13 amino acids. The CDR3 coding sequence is TGCGCCAGCAGTATCAAGAATAACTATGGCTACACCTTC. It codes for CASSIKNNYGYTF.

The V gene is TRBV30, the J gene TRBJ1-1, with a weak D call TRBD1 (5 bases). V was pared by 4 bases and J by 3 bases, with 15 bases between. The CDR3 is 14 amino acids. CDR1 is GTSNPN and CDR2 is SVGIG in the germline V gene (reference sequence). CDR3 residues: CAWIQGVRDTEAFF. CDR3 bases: TGTGCCTGGATACAAGGGGTGAGGGACACTGAAGCTTTCTTT.

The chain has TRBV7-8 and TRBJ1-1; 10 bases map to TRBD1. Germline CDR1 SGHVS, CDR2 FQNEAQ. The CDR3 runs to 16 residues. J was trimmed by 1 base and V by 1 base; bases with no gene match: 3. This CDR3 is CASSLGTGGENTEAFF. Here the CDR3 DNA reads TGTGCCAGCAGCTTAGGGACAGGGGGGGAGAACACTGAAGCTTTCTTT.

The CDR3 nucleotides read TGTGCCATCAGCGGACTAGCGGGGACCTACGAGCAGTACTTC. Its protein is CAISGLAGTYEQYF. This chain uses TRBV10-3 with TRBJ2-7, with TRBD2 matching 12 bases. CDR1 ENHRY and CDR2 SYGVKD come from the germline V gene. The V gene end was trimmed by 6 bases and the J gene end by 2 bases; junction bases not matched to a gene: 2. The CDR3 has 14 residues.

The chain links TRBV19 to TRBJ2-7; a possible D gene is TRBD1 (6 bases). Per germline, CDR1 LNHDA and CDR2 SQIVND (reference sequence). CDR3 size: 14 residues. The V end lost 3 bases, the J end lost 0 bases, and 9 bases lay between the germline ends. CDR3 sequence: CASSIGRGSYEQYF. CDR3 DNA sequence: TGTGCCAGTAGTATCGGCAGGGGCTCCTACGAGCAGTACTTC.

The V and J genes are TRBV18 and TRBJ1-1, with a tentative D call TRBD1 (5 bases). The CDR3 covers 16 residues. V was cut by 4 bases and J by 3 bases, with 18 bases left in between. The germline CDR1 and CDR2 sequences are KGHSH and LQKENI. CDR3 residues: CASSQDKGTLHTEAFF. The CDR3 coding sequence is TGTGCCAGCTCACAAGATAAGGGGACCCTACACACTGAAGCTTTCTTT.

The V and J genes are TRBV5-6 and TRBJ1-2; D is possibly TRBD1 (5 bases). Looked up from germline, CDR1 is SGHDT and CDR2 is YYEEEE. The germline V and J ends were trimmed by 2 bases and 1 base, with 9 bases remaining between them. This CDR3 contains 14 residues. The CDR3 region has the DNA TGTGCCAGCAGCTTTTGGGGCCTTAACTATGGCTACACCTTC. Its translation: CASSFWGLNYGYTF. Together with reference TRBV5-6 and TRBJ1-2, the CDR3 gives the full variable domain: DAGVTQSPTHLIKTRGQQVTLRCSPKSGHDTVSWYQQALGQGPQFIFQYYEEEERQRGNFPDRFSGHQFPNYSSELNVNALLLGDSALYLCASSFWGLNYGYTFGSGTRLTVV.

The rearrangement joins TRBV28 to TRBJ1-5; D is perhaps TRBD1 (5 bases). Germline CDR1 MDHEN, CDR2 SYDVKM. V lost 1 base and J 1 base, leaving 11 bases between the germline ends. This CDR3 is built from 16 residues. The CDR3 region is CASSLLGVGSNQPQHF. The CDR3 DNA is TGTGCCAGCAGTTTATTGGGGGTTGGGAGCAATCAGCCCCAGCATTTT.

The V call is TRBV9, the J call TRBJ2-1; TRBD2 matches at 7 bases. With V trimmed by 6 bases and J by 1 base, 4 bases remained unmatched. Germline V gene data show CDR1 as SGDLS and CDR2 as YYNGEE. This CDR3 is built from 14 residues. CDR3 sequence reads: CASKGGGSYNEQFF. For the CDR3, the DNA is TGTGCCAGCAAGGGCGGGGGATCCTACAATGAGCAGTTCTTC.

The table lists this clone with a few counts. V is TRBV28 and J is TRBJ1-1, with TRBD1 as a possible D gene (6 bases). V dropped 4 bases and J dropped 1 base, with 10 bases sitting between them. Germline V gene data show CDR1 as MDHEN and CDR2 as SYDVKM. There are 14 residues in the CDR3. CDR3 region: CASSSPGQNTEAFF. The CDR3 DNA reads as TGTGCCAGCAGTTCGCCGGGACAGAACACTGAAGCTTTCTTT.

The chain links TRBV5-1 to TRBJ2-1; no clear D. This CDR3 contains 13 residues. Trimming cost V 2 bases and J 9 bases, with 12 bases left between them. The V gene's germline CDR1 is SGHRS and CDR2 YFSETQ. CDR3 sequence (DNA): TGCGCCAGCAGCTTATCCCCCCGGGTTGAGCAGTTCTTC. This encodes CASSLSPRVEQFF.

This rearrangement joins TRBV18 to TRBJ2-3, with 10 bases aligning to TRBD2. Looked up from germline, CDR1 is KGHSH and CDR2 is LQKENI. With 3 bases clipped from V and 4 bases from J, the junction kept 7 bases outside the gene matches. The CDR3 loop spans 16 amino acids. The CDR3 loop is CASSPQAGGRADTQYF. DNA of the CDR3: TGTGCCAGCTCACCGCAAGCGGGGGGGCGCGCAGATACGCAGTATTTT.